The 16 T cell receptor beta chains presented below share a single source sample, sequenced in a study of T cell repertoires in cytomegalovirus infection. In TCRdb, the reads were re-called with MiXCR into one record per CDR3 protein. The sample includes some 800,000 distinct CDR3 sequences, approximately 32% of them seen just once. No antigen has been assigned to these receptors. Sequenced material: cultured CD8+ T cells from PBMCs, taken from culture after CMV antigen stimulation. Every receptor here comes from a human donor in good health (CMV status not recorded). Some clones in this sample may be carry-over from other donors' samples.

This chain joins TRBV20-1 and TRBJ1-2; 11 bases line up with TRBD1. V shed 5 bases, J shed 8 bases, and the junction held 22 bases outside the gene matches. The length of the CDR3 is 18 residues. In germline, CDR1 is DFQATT, CDR2 SNEGSKA (reference sequence). Written as DNA, the CDR3 is TGCAGTGCTCCCAAAATGGGCCCCCGGACAGGGGGCGCGGAAGGCTACACCTTC. Encoded protein: CSAPKMGPRTGGAEGYTF.

Concerning this clonotype itself: This may stem from a read error, because a much larger clone lies one nucleotide away. The V and J genes are TRBV7-9 and TRBJ1-1; no firm D call. The V gene's germline CDR1 is SEHNR and CDR2 FQNEAQ (reference sequence). The CDR3 extends over 14 amino acids. The CDR3: CASGLVRGNTEAFF. The DNA of the CDR3 is TGTGCCAGCGGCTTAGTTCGGGGGAACACTGAAGCTTTCTTT.

This clonotype was counted between two and nine times. The chain is built from TRBV9 and TRBJ2-5; no reliable D call. CDR1 SGDLS and CDR2 YYNGEE come from the germline V gene. The CDR3 spans 17 residues. V lost 2 bases, J lost 5 bases, and 22 bases lay in between. CDR3 protein: CASSVGLDGLGRETQYF. In nucleotides, the CDR3 is TGTGCCAGCAGCGTGGGATTAGATGGCCTCGGGCGGGAGACCCAGTACTTC.

As for this clonotype: A much bigger clone sits one base away, suggesting this may be a read error. This chain connects TRBV7-2 to TRBJ2-4, with D possibly TRBD2 on 5 matching bases. CDR1 and CDR2 from the germline V gene are SGHTA and FQGNSA. This CDR3 region has 16 residues. The CDR3 reads CDSSLGGDLAKNIQYF. CDR3 sequence (DNA): TGTGACAGCAGCTTAGGAGGAGATCTAGCCAAAAACATTCAGTACTTC.

DNA of the CDR3: TGTGCCAGCAGACCAACAGGGGGCATAAACTATGGCTACACCTTC. The encoded protein is CASRPTGGINYGYTF. This rearrangement joins TRBV7-9 to TRBJ1-2, with TRBD1 identical over 9 bases. This CDR3 region has 15 residues. Per germline, CDR1 SEHNR and CDR2 FQNEAQ (reference sequence). Unmatched junction bases numbered 7, after V lost 6 bases and J lost 2 bases. The full variable domain, its missing parts supplied by reference TRBV7-9 and TRBJ1-2, is DTGVSQNPRHKITKRGQNVTFRCDPISEHNRLYWYRQTLGQGPEFLTYFQNEAQLEKSRLLSDRFSAERPKGSFSTLEIQRTEQGDSAMYLCASRPTGGINYGYTFGSGTRLTVV.

A few counts support this clonotype. The gene calls are TRBV7-6 and TRBJ2-6; 8 bases line up with TRBD1. Germline assignment: CDR1 SGHVS and CDR2 FNYEAQ. This CDR3 spans 16 amino acids. The V segment lost 5 bases and the J segment 0 bases; nucleotides outside the gene matches: 3. In nucleotides, the CDR3 is TGTGCCAGCAGCCGGACAGGGATCTCTGGGGCCAACGTCCTGACTTTC. Protein: CASSRTGISGANVLTF.

This clonotype was found many times. The chain couples TRBV7-2 to TRBJ1-4; D is possibly TRBD1 (5 bases). Trimming stripped 3 bases from V and 4 bases from J, with 15 bases between. The CDR3 has 16 residues. Germline CDR1 is SGHTA and CDR2 is FQGNSA. CDR3 DNA: TGTGCCAGCAGCTTTAGGGGAACAGATTATAATGAAAAACTGTTTTTT. Its protein product is CASSFRGTDYNEKLFF.

In this sample, this clonotype turned up many times. This sequence joins TRBV12-3 or TRBV12-4 and TRBJ2-3, with unresolved D. This CDR3 spans 15 amino acids. Trimming took off 6 bases at V and 1 base at J, with 14 bases between the two ends. CDR3 sequence reads: CASSESDPGTDTQYF. The CDR3 nucleotides read TGTGCCAGCAGCGAGTCAGACCCAGGCACAGATACGCAGTATTTT.

This clonotype occurred a few times. The CDR3: CASRPQGGADTQYF. The DNA of the CDR3 is TGTGCCAGCAGACCGCAGGGGGGCGCAGATACGCAGTATTTT. The chain recombines TRBV28 with TRBJ2-3; maybe TRBD1 (7 bases). Germline CDR1 reads MDHEN; CDR2 reads SYDVKM. CDR3 length: 14 amino acids. The V end lost 6 bases, the J end lost 4 bases, and 14 bases lay between the germline ends.

This clonotype was counted between two and nine times. The rearrangement joins TRBV4-3 to TRBJ2-7; D is ambiguous. CDR3 length equals 13 residues. Germline V gene sequence: CDR1 LGHNA, CDR2 YSLEER. V dropped 0 bases and J dropped 3 bases, with 6 bases sitting between them. CDR3 bases: TGCGCCAGCAGCCAAGACGCCGGCTACGAGCAGTACTTC. This codes for CASSQDAGYEQYF.

This clonotype has more than one count but fewer than ten. J is TRBJ2-7 and V is TRBV7-9, with D tentatively TRBD1 (6 bases). With 0 bases removed from V and 3 bases from J, the gap between germline ends came to 12 bases. Germline loops: CDR1 SEHNR, CDR2 FQNEAQ (reference sequence). The CDR3 has 15 amino acids. CDR3 coding DNA: TGTGCCAGCAGCTTAGCGCTCGGGACACTCTACGAGCAGTACTTC. It translates to CASSLALGTLYEQYF.

The chain employs TRBV12-3 or TRBV12-4 and TRBJ1-6, with 10 positions matching TRBD1. CDR3 size: 17 residues. V lost 5 bases to trimming and J lost 7 bases; unmatched junction nucleotides: 11. This CDR3 is CASSPLDRGFENSPLHF. Here the CDR3 DNA reads TGTGCCAGCAGTCCTCTGGACAGGGGGTTTGAGAATTCACCCCTCCACTTT.

This clonotype appeared a few times. The chain is built from TRBV7-2 and TRBJ2-1; 8 bases fit TRBD2. Germline V gene sequence: CDR1 SGHTA, CDR2 FQGNSA. The CDR3 is made up of 19 amino acids. J was trimmed by 0 bases and V by 6 bases; bases with no gene match: 16. The CDR3 DNA follows: TGTGCCAGCAGTCAGAGGGGCGGGGGGCCCTTAAGCTCCTACAATGAGCAGTTCTTC. This codes for CASSQRGGGPLSSYNEQFF.

CDR3 nucleotide sequence: TGTGCCAGCAGTGTTTGGACAGGGGGTCATAACCCAAATTCACCCCTCCACTTT. Residues: CASSVWTGGHNPNSPLHF. The V call is TRBV27, the J call TRBJ1-6, with 10 bases matching TRBD1. Unmatched junction bases numbered 14, after V lost 5 bases and J lost 7 bases. This CDR3 has 18 amino acids. CDR1 is MNHEY, CDR2 SMNVEV, per germline (reference sequence).

This clonotype was counted a few times. The genes are TRBV27 and TRBJ1-1; maybe TRBD1 (5 bases). The V gene lost 8 bases and the J gene lost 11 bases, with 15 bases spanning the gap. From germline, CDR1 is MNHEY and CDR2 SMNVEV (reference sequence). The length of the CDR3 is 11 residues. This CDR3 is CASVGRRAAFF. CDR3 bases: TGTGCCAGCGTCGGTCGCAGGGCTGCTTTCTTT.

This rearrangement joins TRBV10-2 to TRBJ2-1; the match to TRBD2 covers 14 bases. Trimming cost V 8 bases and J 7 bases; bases outside gene matches: 7. The CDR3 is 15 residues long. From germline, CDR1 is WSHSY and CDR2 SAAADI. CDR3: CASGLAGGLGNEQFF. CDR3 nucleotide sequence: TGCGCCAGCGGACTAGCGGGGGGCCTCGGGAATGAGCAGTTCTTC.